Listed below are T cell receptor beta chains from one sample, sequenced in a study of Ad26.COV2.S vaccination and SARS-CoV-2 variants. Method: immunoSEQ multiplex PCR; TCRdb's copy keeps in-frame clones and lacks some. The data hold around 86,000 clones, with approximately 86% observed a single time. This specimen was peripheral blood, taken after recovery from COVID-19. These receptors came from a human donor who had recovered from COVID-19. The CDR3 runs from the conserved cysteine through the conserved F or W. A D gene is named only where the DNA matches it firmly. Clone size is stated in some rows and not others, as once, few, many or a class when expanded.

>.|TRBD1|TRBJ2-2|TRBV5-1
CASSLGRDRGSSGVSGELFF
TGCGCCAGCAGCTTGGGCCGGGACAGGGGTAGTTCGGGAGTCTCCGGGGAGCTGTTTTTT
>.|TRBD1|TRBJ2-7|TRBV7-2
CASSSKGQGAKRYEQYF
TGTGCCAGCAGTTCAAAGGGACAGGGGGCGAAACGTTACGAGCAGTACTTC
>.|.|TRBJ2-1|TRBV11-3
CASSSTSLNEQFF
TGTGCCAGCAGCTCCACTAGCTTAAATGAGCAGTTCTTC
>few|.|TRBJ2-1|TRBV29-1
CSVESAADPRSEQFF
TGCAGCGTTGAGTCAGCGGCCGATCCCCGTAGTGAGCAGTTCTTC
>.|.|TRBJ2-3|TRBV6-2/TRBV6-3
CASSYSRWRDGTDTQYF
TGTGCCAGCAGTTACTCGAGATGGCGGGATGGCACAGATACGCAGTATTTT
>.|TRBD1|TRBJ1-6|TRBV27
CASRGDRVASYNSPLHF
TGTGCCAGCAGAGGGGACAGGGTGGCCTCCTATAATTCACCCCTCCACTTT
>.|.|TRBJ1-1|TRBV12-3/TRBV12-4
CASSQTENTEAFF
TGTGCCAGCAGTCAGACAGAGAACACTGAAGCTTTCTTT
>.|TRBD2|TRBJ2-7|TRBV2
CASSGDPAGGDYEQYF
TGTGCCAGCAGTGGGGACCCAGCGGGAGGCGACTACGAGCAGTACTTC
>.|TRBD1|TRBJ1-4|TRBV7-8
CASSLGTGKDEKLFF
TGTGCCAGCAGCTTAGGGACAGGGAAAGATGAAAAACTGTTTTTT
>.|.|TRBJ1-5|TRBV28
CASSPIGGRSSDQPQHF
TGTGCCAGCAGCCCGATTGGGGGCAGGAGTTCCGATCAGCCCCAGCATTTT
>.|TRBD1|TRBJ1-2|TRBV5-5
CASSRGWQGETEGYTF
TGTGCCAGCAGCCGTGGGTGGCAGGGGGAAACGGAGGGCTACACCTTC
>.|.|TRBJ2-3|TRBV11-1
CASSLAVGRTTDTQYF
TGTGCCAGCAGCTTAGCAGTTGGGAGGACCACAGATACGCAGTATTTT
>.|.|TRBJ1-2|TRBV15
CATSRERVPETAFNYGYTF
TGTGCCACCAGCAGAGAGAGGGTACCTGAGACAGCCTTTAACTATGGCTACACCTTC
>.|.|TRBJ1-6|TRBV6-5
CASSYSIAPGPPLHF
TGTGCCAGCAGTTACTCGATTGCTCCTGGCCCACCCCTCCACTTT
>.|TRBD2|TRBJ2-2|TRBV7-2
CASSLARVPSGIANTGELFF
TGTGCCAGCAGCTTAGCCCGGGTTCCTAGCGGGATCGCGAACACCGGGGAGCTGTTTTTT
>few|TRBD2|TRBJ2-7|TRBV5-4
CASSLVGGRAYEQYF
TGTGCCAGCAGCTTGGTTGGCGGGAGGGCCTACGAGCAGTACTTC
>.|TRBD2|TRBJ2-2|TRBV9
CASSVASGINTGELFF
TGTGCCAGCAGCGTGGCTAGCGGGATTAACACCGGGGAGCTGTTTTTT
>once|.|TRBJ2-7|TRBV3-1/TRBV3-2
CASSQIEGEQYF
TGTGCCAGCAGCCAAATCGAGGGGGAGCAGTACTTC
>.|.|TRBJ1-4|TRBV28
CASSLFGGDNEKLFF
TGTGCCAGCAGTTTATTCGGGGGAGATAATGAAAAACTGTTTTTT
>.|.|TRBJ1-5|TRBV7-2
CASSFSPYQPQHF
TGTGCCAGCAGCTTCTCCCCTTATCAGCCCCAGCATTTT
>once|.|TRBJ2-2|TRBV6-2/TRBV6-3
CASSHIGELFF
TGTGCCAGCAGCCACATCGGGGAGCTGTTTTTT
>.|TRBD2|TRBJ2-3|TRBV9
CASSGRAGAADTQYF
TGTGCCAGCAGCGGCCGAGCGGGAGCGGCAGATACGCAGTATTTT
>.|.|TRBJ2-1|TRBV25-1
CASSPRVGHGNEQFF
TGTGCCAGCAGTCCCAGGGTAGGGCATGGCAATGAGCAGTTCTTC
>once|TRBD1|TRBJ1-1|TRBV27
CASSPYRGTEAFF
TGTGCCAGCAGTCCTTACAGGGGAACTGAAGCTTTCTTT
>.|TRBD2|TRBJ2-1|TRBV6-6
CASSTKAGGYNEQFF
TGTGCCAGCAGCACAAAAGCGGGAGGGTACAATGAGCAGTTCTTC
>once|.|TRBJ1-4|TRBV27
CASSEGGSTNEKLFF
TGTGCCAGCAGTGAAGGGGGGTCAACTAATGAAAAACTGTTTTTT
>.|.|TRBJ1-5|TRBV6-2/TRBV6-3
CASSQIGGEQPQHF
TGTGCCAGCAGCCAAATAGGGGGGGAACAGCCCCAGCATTTT
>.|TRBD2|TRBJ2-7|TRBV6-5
CASKHPGGNYEQYF
TGTGCCAGCAAGCACCCGGGGGGAAACTACGAGCAGTACTTC
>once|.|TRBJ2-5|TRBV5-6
CASSLGGQETQYF
TGTGCCAGCAGCTTGGGAGGCCAAGAGACCCAGTACTTC